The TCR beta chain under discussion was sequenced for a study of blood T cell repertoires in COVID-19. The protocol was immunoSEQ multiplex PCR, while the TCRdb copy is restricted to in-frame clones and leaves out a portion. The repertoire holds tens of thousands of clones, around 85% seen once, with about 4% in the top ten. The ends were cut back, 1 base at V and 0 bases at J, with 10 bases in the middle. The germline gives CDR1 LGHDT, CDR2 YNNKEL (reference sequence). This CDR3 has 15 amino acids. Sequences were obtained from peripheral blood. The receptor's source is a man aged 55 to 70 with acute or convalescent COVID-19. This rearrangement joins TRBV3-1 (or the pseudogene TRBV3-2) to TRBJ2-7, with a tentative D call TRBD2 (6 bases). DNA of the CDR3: TGTGCCAGCAGCCAAGGGCCGGGACTCTCCTACGAGCAGTACTTC. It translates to CASSQGPGLSYEQYF.